This T cell receptor (beta chain) was captured in a study of CD8 T cells in ankylosing spondylitis. TCRdb fed the 5' RACE reads into MiXCR, producing one record per CDR3 protein. The sample has roughly 38,000 distinct CDR3 sequences; more than 15% are singletons. CDR1 SGHKS and CDR2 YYEKEE come from the germline V gene (reference sequence). V lost 1 base, J lost 2 bases, and 10 bases lay in between. The CDR3 consists of 15 residues. The receptor's source is a male donor with ankylosing spondylitis or in good health (not recorded which). Sequencing was carried out using blood. The chain employs TRBV5-5 and TRBJ2-1; D is uncertain. The CDR3 bases are TGTGCCAGCAGCTTGAGGGTCCCCACCTACAATGAGCAGTTCTTC. It yields the protein CASSLRVPTYNEQFF.